A single sample gave rise to the 30 T cell receptor beta chains below, sequenced in a study of early T cells in non-severe SARS-CoV-2 infection. TCRdb passed the 5' RACE reads through MiXCR, listing each CDR3 protein once. The sample lists about 28,000 distinct CDR3 sequences; about 5% were seen once. The specimen sequenced was whole blood. These TCRs come from an adult who was a healthcare worker with PCR-confirmed SARS-CoV-2 infection or an uninfected control (not recorded which).

This clonotype was picked up a small number of times. Germline is not matched at one junction end, which may reflect a read error. The chain uses TRBV20-1 and TRBJ2-3; TRBD2 is a possible D gene (6 bases). The CDR3 has 14 amino acids. Germline CDR1 and CDR2: DFQATT and SNEGSKA (reference sequence). In DNA form, the CDR3 reads TGCAGTGCTAGAGACGGGGGTGGCACGGATACGCAGTATTTT. This sequence encodes CSARDGGGTDTQYF.

This clonotype has a count of ten or more. This chain connects TRBV6-1 to TRBJ1-5; no firm D call. The CDR3 consists of 14 residues. In germline, CDR1 is MNHNS, CDR2 SASEGT. V was cut by 9 bases and J by 0 bases, with 12 bases left in between. The CDR3 nucleotides read TGTGCCAGTTGGGAGTTCGATAGCAATCAGCCCCAGCATTTT. Its protein product is CASWEFDSNQPQHF.

This clonotype was recorded at least ten times. The V and J genes are TRBV5-6 and TRBJ1-6; possibly TRBD1 for D (5 bases). This CDR3 is built from 15 residues. Germline values: CDR1 SGHDT, CDR2 YYEEEE. With 3 bases removed from V and 7 bases from J, the gap between germline ends came to 14 bases. CDR3 nucleotide sequence: TGTGCCAGCAGCTCAGACGGGGGGTTAAATTCACCCCTCCACTTT. Protein: CASSSDGGLNSPLHF.

The rearrangement links TRBV7-9 to TRBJ1-1; D gene uncertain. The CDR3 loop spans 13 amino acids. Looked up from germline, CDR1 is SEHNR and CDR2 is FQNEAQ (reference sequence). The germline V and J ends were trimmed by 3 bases and 3 bases, with 8 bases remaining between them. CDR3 in amino acids: CASSLEAHTEAFF. CDR3 DNA sequence: TGTGCCAGCAGCTTGGAGGCGCACACTGAAGCTTTCTTT.

By share, this clonotype ranks as medium-sized. The rearrangement joins TRBV7-2 to TRBJ2-3; a possible D gene is TRBD2 (7 bases). Trimming shortened V by 3 bases and J by 5 bases, and 12 bases separated the two germline ends. This CDR3 region has 14 residues. CDR1 and CDR2 from the germline V gene are SGHTA and FQGNSA. CDR3: CASSLGGAGDTQYF. The CDR3 coding sequence is TGTGCCAGCAGCTTGGGGGGGGCCGGAGATACGCAGTATTTT.

As regards this clonotype: This could be a read error, since a much larger clone is one nucleotide away. The chain recombines TRBV18 with TRBJ2-1; D is unclear. Germline values: CDR1 KGHSH, CDR2 LQKENI. The CDR3 contains 12 residues. This CDR3 reads CVSSPDNNEQFF. CDR3 DNA: TGTGTCAGCTCCCCTGACAACAATGAGCAGTTCTTC.

Only a few counts were recorded for this clonotype. The V call is TRBV18, the J call TRBJ1-1; D remains unclear. In germline, CDR1 is KGHSH, CDR2 LQKENI. The CDR3 spans 14 residues. V was cut by 2 bases and J by 1 base, with 8 bases left in between. The CDR3: CASSPGERNTEAFF. In DNA, the CDR3 is TGTGCCAGCTCACCAGGAGAGAGGAACACTGAAGCTTTCTTT.

The gene calls are TRBV19 and TRBJ2-4; 7 bases line up with TRBD2. Germline assignment: CDR1 LNHDA and CDR2 SQIVND (reference sequence). Trimming took 5 bases from V and 6 from J; bases not matched to a gene: 7. The CDR3 spans 14 residues. CDR3 coding DNA: TGTGCCAGTAGTCCTCAGGGAGGGCGAAACATTCAGTACTTC. Encoded protein: CASSPQGGRNIQYF.

V and J are TRBV7-8 and TRBJ2-3; D is ambiguous. The CDR3 spans 17 residues. Trimming left V 0 bases short and J 5 bases short, with 18 bases between. Germline V gene lookup returns CDR1 SGHVS and CDR2 FQNEAQ. The DNA for the CDR3 is TGTGCCAGCAGCTTAGCGATTGCGGTTAGTCGCGGAGATACGCAGTATTTT. Encoded protein: CASSLAIAVSRGDTQYF.

This clonotype was counted many times. The rearrangement joins TRBV28 to TRBJ1-5; maybe TRBD1 (5 bases). Per germline, CDR1 MDHEN and CDR2 SYDVKM. This CDR3 has 13 residues. V was trimmed by 6 bases and J by 12 bases, leaving 18 bases between them. This CDR3 reads CASRVRQPQGQHF. The CDR3 coding sequence is TGTGCCAGCAGGGTGAGACAGCCCCAGGGCCAGCATTTT. Looking up the rest from reference TRBV28 and TRBJ1-5 gives the full variable domain: DVKVTQSSRYLVKRTGEKVFLECVQDMDHENMFWYRQDPGLGLRLIYFSYDVKMKEKGDIPEGYSVSREKKERFSLILESASTNQTSMYLCASRVRQPQGQHFGDGTRLSIL.

The sample holds many counts of this clonotype. The genes are TRBV12-3 or TRBV12-4 and TRBJ2-2; no clear D. Trimming cost V 1 base and J 6 bases, with 3 bases left between them. The CDR3 length is 12 residues. The CDR3 loop reads CASSLVAGELFF. DNA for the CDR3: TGTGCCAGCAGTTTAGTCGCCGGGGAGCTGTTTTTT.

This clonotype has at least ten counts. The V and J genes are TRBV20-1 and TRBJ2-7; 7 bases are a match to TRBD2. The ends lost 5 bases at V and 2 bases at J; junction bases unmatched: 9. The CDR3 runs 14 residues. Germline V gene lookup returns CDR1 DFQATT and CDR2 SNEGSKA (reference sequence). CDR3 amino acids: CSAGRGETAYEQYF. CDR3 in DNA: TGCAGTGCTGGGAGGGGAGAGACAGCCTACGAGCAGTACTTC.

In its sample, this clonotype was seen once. Since a much larger clone is just one base distant, this may be a read error. The chain recombines TRBV24-1 with TRBJ1-1, with D uncertain. The V gene's germline CDR1 is KGHDR and CDR2 SFDVKD. CDR3 length: 13 amino acids. Here the CDR3 reads CVTQGSLNTEAFF. The CDR3 DNA reads as TGTGTCACCCAAGGATCTCTGAACACTGAAGCTTTCTTT.

The V and J genes are TRBV5-5 and TRBJ1-1; D is possibly TRBD1 (5 bases). This CDR3 region has 15 residues. Germline CDR1 is SGHKS and CDR2 is YYEKEE (reference sequence). V lost 4 bases and J lost 0, with 13 bases in between. CDR3 sequence (DNA): TGTGCCAGCAGCCGCGGGGGAAGCATGAACACTGAAGCTTTCTTT. This gives the protein CASSRGGSMNTEAFF. Supplemented by reference TRBV5-5 and TRBJ1-1, the full variable domain reads DAGVTQSPTHLIKTRGQQVTLRCSPISGHKSVSWYQQVLGQGPQFIFQYYEKEERGRGNFPDRFSARQFPNYSSELNVNALLLGDSALYLCASSRGGSMNTEAFFGQGTRLTVV.

This clonotype appeared many times. V usage is TRBV7-2 and J usage is TRBJ2-7; perhaps D is TRBD1 or TRBD2 (5 bases each). Trimming shortened V by 1 base and J by 6 bases, and 13 bases separated the two germline ends. The CDR3 totals 14 residues. Per germline, CDR1 SGHTA and CDR2 FQGNSA. CDR3 DNA: TGTGCCAGCAGCTTAGTTCACAGGAGCGGCGAGCAGTACTTC. It specifies CASSLVHRSGEQYF.

This clonotype was seen more than once but under ten times. V and J are TRBV15 and TRBJ2-7; D is undetermined. The V gene's germline CDR1 is LNHNV and CDR2 YYDKDF (reference sequence). V lost 0 bases and J lost 2, with 8 bases in between. This CDR3 is 14 amino acids long. DNA of the CDR3: TGTGCCACCAGCAGAGAGCCAGCGACCTACGAGCAGTACTTC. It encodes CATSREPATYEQYF.

This clonotype has ten or more counts. The chain couples TRBV28 to TRBJ2-3; TRBD2 matches at 9 bases. The CDR3 totals 16 residues. CDR1 and CDR2 (germline): MDHEN, SYDVKM. Trimming took 5 bases from V and 2 from J; bases not matched to a gene: 8. CDR3 DNA sequence: TGTGCCAGCAGTCTAAAGACTAGCGGCTTCACAGATACGCAGTATTTT. Protein: CASSLKTSGFTDTQYF. Combining the CDR3 with reference TRBV28 and TRBJ2-3 gives the whole variable domain DVKVTQSSRYLVKRTGEKVFLECVQDMDHENMFWYRQDPGLGLRLIYFSYDVKMKEKGDIPEGYSVSREKKERFSLILESASTNQTSMYLCASSLKTSGFTDTQYFGPGTRLTVL.

This clonotype showed up many times. The rearrangement links TRBV7-9 to TRBJ2-1; D is unclear. Germline CDR1 SEHNR, CDR2 FQNEAQ (reference sequence). With 0 bases removed from V and 0 bases from J, the gap between germline ends came to 6 bases. This CDR3 is 15 amino acids long. This CDR3 is CASSLAHDSYNEQFF. CDR3 nucleotides: TGTGCCAGCAGCTTAGCCCATGACTCCTACAATGAGCAGTTCTTC.

This clonotype has ten or more counts. The CDR3 nucleotides read TGTGCCAGCTCAGACAGGGACTACTACGAGCAGTACTTC. It encodes CASSDRDYYEQYF. The chain recombines TRBV11-2 with TRBJ2-7; D is tentatively TRBD1 or TRBD2 (7 bases each). Germline V gives CDR1 SGHAT, CDR2 FQNNGV. This CDR3 has 13 residues. Between the trimmed V and J ends, which lost 8 bases and 3 bases, there was a span of 14 bases.

The table lists this clonotype with many counts. The chain employs TRBV28 and TRBJ2-7; 9 bases fit TRBD1. The V segment lost 5 bases and the J segment 3 bases; nucleotides outside the gene matches: 8. This CDR3 has 15 amino acids. Germline values: CDR1 MDHEN, CDR2 SYDVKM. The CDR3 DNA sequence: TGTGCCAGCAGTAGCGGCGGGACAGGGAACTACGAGCAGTACTTC. Amino acids: CASSSGGTGNYEQYF.

This clonotype was seen ten or more times. This chain joins TRBV20-1 and TRBJ1-1; D is unclear. Germline CDR1 DFQATT, CDR2 SNEGSKA (reference sequence). This CDR3 is 14 amino acids long. Deletions cut 1 base from V and 1 base from J, with 10 bases between. This CDR3 reads CSARVHPGNTEAFF. As DNA, the CDR3 is TGCAGTGCTAGAGTACATCCAGGGAACACTGAAGCTTTCTTT.

This sequence joins TRBV20-1 and TRBJ2-2, with 7 bases fitting TRBD1. The germline V gene has CDR1 DFQATT and CDR2 SNEGSKA (reference sequence). This CDR3 is built from 17 residues. The V and J ends lost 1 base and 2 bases, in that order; junction bases with no gene match: 10. DNA for the CDR3: TGCAGTGCTAGAGGGCATCGAGGGGGCGCTAACACCGGGGAGCTGTTTTTT. Its translation: CSARGHRGGANTGELFF.

J is TRBJ2-7 and V is TRBV11-2; 10 nucleotides align to TRBD2. This CDR3 contains 13 residues. Germline assignment: CDR1 SGHAT and CDR2 FQNNGV. With 8 bases clipped from V and 3 bases from J, the junction kept 4 bases outside the gene matches. This CDR3 reads CASGSGRVYEQYF. The DNA of the CDR3 is TGTGCCAGCGGGAGCGGGAGGGTCTACGAGCAGTACTTC. Full variable domain (remainder filled in from reference TRBV11-2 and TRBJ2-7): EAGVAQSPRYKIIEKRQSVAFWCNPISGHATLYWYQQILGQGPKLLIQFQNNGVVDDSQLPKDRFSAERLKGVDSTLKIQPAKLEDSAVYLCASGSGRVYEQYFGPGTRLTVT.

Ten or more counts support this clonotype. The J gene is TRBJ1-1, the V gene TRBV5-6, with TRBD1 matching over 7 bases. V lost 2 bases to trimming and J lost 1 base; unmatched junction nucleotides: 5. Per germline, CDR1 SGHDT and CDR2 YYEEEE. The CDR3 covers 15 residues. The DNA of the CDR3 is TGTGCCAGCAGCTTTGGGCAGGGGGAGAACACTGAAGCTTTCTTT. Its translation is CASSFGQGENTEAFF.

This clonotype has just a few counts. The CDR3: CATSDSSWDEQFF. The CDR3 nucleotides are TGTGCCACCAGTGACTCGAGTTGGGATGAGCAGTTCTTC. The chain combines TRBV24-1 with TRBJ2-1; D call uncertain. CDR1 KGHDR and CDR2 SFDVKD come from the germline V gene. The V end was cut by 4 bases, the J end by 8 bases, with 11 bases between. This CDR3 comprises 13 residues.

The genes are TRBV19 and TRBJ2-1; D gene uncertain. Germline CDR1 and CDR2: LNHDA and SQIVND (reference sequence). V gave up 5 bases and J gave up 0 bases, with 8 bases separating them. This CDR3 spans 14 amino acids. CDR3 in DNA: TGTGCCAGTAGTCGTTTCTACTCCTACAATGAGCAGTTCTTC. Its protein is CASSRFYSYNEQFF.

This clonotype was seen ten or more times. V gene TRBV28 combines with J gene TRBJ2-7; a possible D gene is TRBD2 (5 bases). The germline V gene has CDR1 MDHEN and CDR2 SYDVKM. CDR3 length equals 15 residues. With 5 bases removed from V and 4 bases from J, the gap between germline ends came to 18 bases. The CDR3 loop reads CASSHADGGKYEQYF. The CDR3, as DNA: TGTGCCAGCAGTCACGCCGACGGAGGCAAATACGAGCAGTACTTC.

Details on this clonotype: This may stem from a read error, because a much larger clone lies one nucleotide away. V gene TRBV30 combines with J gene TRBJ2-5; possible D gene TRBD1, 6 bases. Looked up from germline, CDR1 is GTSNPN and CDR2 is SVGIG (reference sequence). The CDR3 covers 15 residues. Trimming left V 4 bases short and J 7 bases short, with 22 bases between. As DNA, the CDR3 is TGTGCCTGGATACAACCGGGACATTCGGAAGGGACCCAGTACTTC. It yields the protein CAWIQPGHSEGTQYF.

This clonotype was seen repeatedly, ten times or more. The CDR3 DNA reads TGTGCCAGCAGTCTAACGGGACTAGAAACTACTCAGCAGTACTTC. Translating gives CASSLTGLETTQQYF. The chain joins TRBV28 to TRBJ2-7, with 8 bases matching TRBD2. V shed 5 bases, J shed 8 bases, and the junction held 14 bases outside the gene matches. The CDR3 consists of 15 residues. CDR1 is MDHEN and CDR2 is SYDVKM in the germline V gene.

This clonotype turned up a few times. This CDR3 reads CASSFGGSLGNEQFF. In DNA form, the CDR3 reads TGTGCCAGCAGCTTTGGCGGGAGTTTAGGCAATGAGCAGTTCTTC. The gene calls are TRBV7-2 and TRBJ2-1, with 7 bases matching TRBD2. V gave up 3 bases and J gave up 6 bases; unmatched junction bases: 8. Germline V gives CDR1 SGHTA, CDR2 FQGNSA. This CDR3 spans 15 amino acids.